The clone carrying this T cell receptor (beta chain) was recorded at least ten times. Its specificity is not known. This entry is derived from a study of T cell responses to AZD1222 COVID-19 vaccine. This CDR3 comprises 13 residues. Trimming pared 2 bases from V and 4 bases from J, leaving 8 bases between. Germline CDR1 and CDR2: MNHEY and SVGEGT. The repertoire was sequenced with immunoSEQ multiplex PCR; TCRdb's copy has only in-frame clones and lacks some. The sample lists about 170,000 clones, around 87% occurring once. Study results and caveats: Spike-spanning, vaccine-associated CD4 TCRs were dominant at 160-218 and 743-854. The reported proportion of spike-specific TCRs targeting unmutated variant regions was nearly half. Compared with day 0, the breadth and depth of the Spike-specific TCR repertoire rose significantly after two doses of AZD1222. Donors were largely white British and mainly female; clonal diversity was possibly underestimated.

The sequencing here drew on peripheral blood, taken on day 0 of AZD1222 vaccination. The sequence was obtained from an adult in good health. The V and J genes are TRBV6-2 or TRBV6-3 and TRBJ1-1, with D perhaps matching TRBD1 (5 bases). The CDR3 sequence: CASSYPQGTEAFF. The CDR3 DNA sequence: TGTGCCAGCAGTTACCCCCAGGGCACTGAAGCTTTCTTT.